These 32 T cell receptor beta chains originate from one sample sequenced in a study of CD8+ T cells in alopecia areata. Once RNA had been extracted, it was reverse transcribed into cDNA to act as the sequencing template. Profiling relied on immunoSEQ multiplex PCR, and the TCRdb table lists in-frame clones only, not all of them. The sample contains approximately 150,000 clones, 40% to 65% of which appear only once. Specimen: CD4+ T cells sorted from blood, collected at week 0. These receptors originate from a human donor with alopecia areata.

The rearrangement links TRBV5-6 to TRBJ2-5; no reliable D call. The germline V gene encodes CDR1 SGHDT and CDR2 YYEEEE. V lost 1 base and J 2 bases, leaving 9 bases between the germline ends. The CDR3 sequence is 14 residues long. CDR3 DNA sequence: TGTGCCAGCAGCTTGAAACTGCTACAAGAGACCCAGTACTTC. It encodes CASSLKLLQETQYF.

This clone has a single count. The chain links TRBV29-1 to TRBJ2-1; TRBD2 matches 12 bases. The trim removed 7 bases at V and 4 bases at J, leaving 2 bases unmatched. CDR3 length: 13 residues. Germline V lookup: CDR1 SQVTM, CDR2 ANQGSEA. CDR3 nucleotides: TGCAGCGCCGGGACTAGCGGGTACAATGAGCAGTTCTTC. The encoded protein is CSAGTSGYNEQFF.

The chain has TRBV6-5 and TRBJ1-1; D perhaps matches TRBD1 (5 bases). The germline V gene encodes CDR1 MNHEY and CDR2 SVGAGI. Between the trimmed V and J ends, which lost 2 bases and 1 base, there was a span of 8 bases. The CDR3 consists of 14 residues. In nucleotides, the CDR3 is TGTGCCAGCAGTTACCCAGGGCGGAACACTGAAGCTTTCTTT. Its translation is CASSYPGRNTEAFF.

V and J are TRBV7-2 and TRBJ2-7; D is undetermined. Trimming took off 11 bases at V and 0 bases at J, with 11 bases between the two ends. This CDR3 spans 12 amino acids. The V gene's germline CDR1 is SGHTA and CDR2 FQGNSA. CDR3 region: CAVQDLSYEQYF. In DNA form, the CDR3 reads TGTGCCGTGCAAGACCTCTCCTACGAGCAGTACTTC.

In its sample, this clone was seen a few times. This chain links TRBV29-1 with TRBJ2-4; 15 positions agree with TRBD2. This CDR3 has 16 amino acids. Germline values: CDR1 SQVTM, CDR2 ANQGSEA. The junction had 5 bases not matched to a gene; V was cut back by 1 base and J by 7 bases. CDR3 in amino acids: CSVEGGLAGGSNIQYF. CDR3 coding DNA: TGCAGCGTTGAAGGAGGACTAGCGGGAGGGTCCAACATTCAGTACTTC.

The chain joins TRBV7-2 to TRBJ2-1, with 8 positions matching TRBD2. The CDR3 loop spans 16 amino acids. Germline-derived CDR1 and CDR2 are SGHTA and FQGNSA. J gave up 6 bases and V 3 bases, and 10 bases lay outside the gene matches. The CDR3 region has the DNA TGTGCCAGCAGCTTTTATACGGGACTAGTGGGCAATGAGCAGTTCTTC. It specifies CASSFYTGLVGNEQFF.

The rearrangement links TRBV29-1 to TRBJ2-1, with TRBD2 as a possible D gene (5 bases). The V gene's germline CDR1 is SQVTM and CDR2 ANQGSEA. The germline V and J ends were trimmed by 4 bases and 7 bases, with 14 bases remaining between them. The CDR3 is 13 amino acids. The DNA for the CDR3 is TGCAGCGTTGCCCTAGCTGTCGATAATGAGCAGTTCTTC. This gives the protein CSVALAVDNEQFF.

The rearrangement links TRBV7-6 to TRBJ2-3; D is possibly TRBD2 (5 bases). The germline gives CDR1 SGHVS, CDR2 FNYEAQ. The CDR3 has 15 amino acids. Deletions cut 5 bases from V and 6 bases from J, with 18 bases between. In nucleotides, the CDR3 is TGTGCCAGCAGCCCTATGAACGGGGTCGGGGATACGCAGTATTTT. Translation gives CASSPMNGVGDTQYF.

Only one count was recorded for this clone. V usage is TRBV11-2 and J usage is TRBJ2-7; tentatively, D is TRBD1 (6 bases). Germline loops: CDR1 SGHAT, CDR2 FQNNGV. Trimming removed 5 bases from V and 5 bases from J, with 13 bases in between. The length of the CDR3 is 13 residues. The CDR3 bases are TGTGCCAGCAGCACTCACAGGGCCCACGAGCAGTACTTC. Amino acids: CASSTHRAHEQYF.

The rearrangement joins TRBV2 to TRBJ2-7; a weak D match, TRBD1 (5 bases). V lost 6 bases, J lost 3 bases, and 9 bases lay in between. The germline V gene has CDR1 SNHLY and CDR2 FYNNEI. This CDR3 contains 12 residues. The CDR3 DNA reads as TGTGCCAGCAGGACAGTAAGCTACGAGCAGTACTTC. Protein sequence: CASRTVSYEQYF. The full variable domain, in which reference TRBV2 and TRBJ2-7 provide the parts outside the CDR3, is EPEVTQTPSHQVTQMGQEVILRCVPISNHLYFYWYRQILGQKVEFLVSFYNNEISEKSEIFDDQFSVERPDGSNFTLKIRSTKLEDSAMYFCASRTVSYEQYFGPGTRLTVT.

Only a few counts were recorded for this clone. Here the CDR3 DNA reads TGTGCCAGCAGTTTAATTAGGGCTGAAGCTTTCTTT. Protein product: CASSLIRAEAFF. The rearrangement joins TRBV28 to TRBJ1-1, with D unresolved. V was shortened by 2 bases and J by 6 bases, with 7 bases between the two germline ends. The CDR3 covers 12 residues. CDR1 and CDR2 from the germline V gene are MDHEN and SYDVKM.

This chain joins TRBV20-1 and TRBJ2-5; D not resolved. CDR3 length equals 11 residues. CDR1 and CDR2 (germline): DFQATT, SNEGSKA (reference sequence). V shed 6 bases and J shed 2 bases, with 7 bases lying between them. The CDR3 region is CSAFRQETQYF. In DNA, the CDR3 is TGCAGTGCGTTCAGACAAGAGACCCAGTACTTC.

This clone came up a few times. J is TRBJ2-5 and V is TRBV11-1, with D hard to call. Per germline, CDR1 SGHAT and CDR2 FQDESV (reference sequence). Trimming removed 5 bases at V and 5 bases at J, with 9 bases between. This CDR3 region has 12 residues. CDR3 coding DNA: TGTGCCAGCAGCCCTGTTGAGGAGACCCAGTACTTC. Translating it yields CASSPVEETQYF. Full variable domain (remainder filled in from reference TRBV11-1 and TRBJ2-5): EAEVAQSPRYKITEKSQAVAFWCDPISGHATLYWYRQILGQGPELLVQFQDESVVDDSQLPKDRFSAERLKGVDSTLKIQPAELGDSAMYLCASSPVEETQYFGPGTRLLVL.

The chain joins TRBV7-3 to TRBJ1-2; D is undetermined. Trimming removed 1 base at V and 7 bases at J, with 16 bases between. The CDR3 is 15 amino acids. Germline V gene lookup returns CDR1 SGHTA and CDR2 FQGTGA. Written as DNA, the CDR3 is TGTGCCAGCAGCTTAAATCCCGCGACAATGGGTGGCTACACCTTC. Its translation is CASSLNPATMGGYTF.

The gene calls are TRBV29-1 and TRBJ2-3; TRBD1 is a possible D gene (5 bases). V gave up 7 bases and J gave up 1 base, with 12 bases separating them. In germline, CDR1 is SQVTM, CDR2 ANQGSEA. The CDR3 runs to 13 residues. The CDR3 DNA follows: TGCAGCGGGATCGAGACAGGCACAGATACGCAGTATTTT. The encoded protein is CSGIETGTDTQYF.

The chain employs TRBV29-1 and TRBJ2-5, with a weak D call TRBD1 (5 bases). V was pared by 7 bases and J by 3 bases, with 21 bases between. CDR1 SQVTM and CDR2 ANQGSEA come from the germline V gene. This CDR3 has 15 residues. For the CDR3, the DNA is TGCAGCGCCGATAATTTCAGACAAGGGGAAGAGACCCAGTACTTC. It codes for CSADNFRQGEETQYF.

This clone has only a few counts. This chain connects TRBV7-6 to TRBJ2-1; D ambiguous. Trimming left V 5 bases short and J 7 bases short, with 18 bases between. The CDR3 extends over 15 amino acids. The germline V gene has CDR1 SGHVS and CDR2 FNYEAQ. CDR3 sequence: CASSLRSASGNEQFF. The CDR3 nucleotides read TGTGCCAGCAGCCTTAGAAGTGCCTCAGGTAATGAGCAGTTCTTC.

The chain has TRBV20-1 and TRBJ1-2; D is unresolved. V shed 5 bases and J shed 8 bases, with 9 bases lying between them. CDR1 and CDR2 from the germline V gene are DFQATT and SNEGSKA (reference sequence). The length of the CDR3 is 10 residues. CDR3 region: CSASRTGYTF. CDR3 sequence (DNA): TGCAGTGCTTCGCGGACGGGCTACACCTTC.

About this clone itself: Other DNA sequences in the sample encode the same CDR3. The gene calls are TRBV30 and TRBJ1-5, with 7 nucleotides matching TRBD1. The ends lost 0 bases at V and 6 bases at J; junction bases unmatched: 5. The CDR3 loop spans 14 amino acids. Germline V gene lookup returns CDR1 GTSNPN and CDR2 SVGIG (reference sequence). The chain's CDR3 is CAWSVLGGSQPQHF. For the CDR3, the DNA is TGTGCCTGGAGTGTACTAGGGGGCAGTCAGCCCCAGCATTTT.

This clone was detected a few times. The chain couples TRBV7-9 to TRBJ2-1, with TRBD2 identical over 10 bases. CDR3 length: 14 amino acids. Germline V gene sequence: CDR1 SEHNR, CDR2 FQNEAQ (reference sequence). The V gene end was trimmed by 3 bases and the J gene end by 8 bases; junction bases not matched to a gene: 4. The CDR3 region is CASSFTGTSDEQFF. CDR3 in DNA: TGTGCCAGCAGCTTTACCGGGACTAGCGATGAGCAGTTCTTC.

This chain joins TRBV4-2 and TRBJ2-6; 8 positions agree with TRBD1. CDR3 length equals 17 residues. V shed 4 bases, J shed 0 bases, and the junction held 5 bases outside the gene matches. Germline V CDR1 and CDR2: LGHNA, YNFKEQ. This CDR3 is CASSLQGDRSGANVLTF. CDR3 nucleotide sequence: TGTGCCAGCAGCCTACAGGGGGACCGCTCTGGGGCCAACGTCCTGACTTTC.

This clone was detected only once. The V and J genes are TRBV5-1 and TRBJ2-5; 10 nucleotides match TRBD2. Germline lookup yields CDR1 SGHRS and CDR2 YFSETQ. V trimming: 4 bases; J trimming: 2 bases; junction bases outside the gene matches: 5. The CDR3 totals 15 residues. CDR3 loop: CASSRVAGGQETQYF. The CDR3 bases are TGCGCCAGCAGCAGGGTAGCGGGAGGACAAGAGACCCAGTACTTC.

This chain uses TRBV6-5 with TRBJ1-5, with D possibly matching TRBD1 (5 bases). Trimming pared 6 bases from V and 0 bases from J, leaving 12 bases between. In germline, CDR1 is MNHEY, CDR2 SVGAGI. There are 15 residues in the CDR3. CDR3 sequence (DNA): TGTGCCAGCAGCTACCGGGGCGGTAGCAATCAGCCCCAGCATTTT. Translating it yields CASSYRGGSNQPQHF.

This chain joins TRBV29-1 and TRBJ1-1, with D perhaps matching TRBD1 (6 bases). This CDR3 is 13 amino acids long. Per germline, CDR1 SQVTM and CDR2 ANQGSEA. Trimming left V 7 bases short and J 5 bases short, with 17 bases between. DNA for the CDR3: TGCAGCGCTGGGGGCATGGGGTTAACTGAAGCTTTCTTT. It specifies CSAGGMGLTEAFF. The whole variable domain, filled in from reference TRBV29-1 and TRBJ1-1, reads SAVISQKPSRDICQRGTSLTIQCQVDSQVTMMFWYRQQPGQSLTLIATANQGSEATYESGFVIDKFPISRPNLTFSTLTVSNMSPEDSSIYLCSAGGMGLTEAFFGQGTRLTVV.

The V and J genes are TRBV29-1 and TRBJ2-5; the match to TRBD1 covers 9 bases. Germline V gives CDR1 SQVTM, CDR2 ANQGSEA. CDR3 length: 15 residues. Germline trimming cut 1 base from V and 6 bases from J; bases unmatched to any gene: 9. CDR3 region: CSVEATGGLRQTQYF. DNA of the CDR3: TGCAGCGTTGAAGCCACAGGGGGCTTAAGGCAGACCCAGTACTTC.

A few counts support this clone. V is TRBV7-2 and J is TRBJ2-3; D is ambiguous. Germline CDR1 reads SGHTA; CDR2 reads FQGNSA. The V end lost 2 bases, the J end lost 2 bases, and 8 bases lay between the germline ends. CDR3 length: 14 residues. The CDR3 DNA reads as TGTGCCAGCAGCTTAAATCAGGCCACAGATACGCAGTATTTT. Its protein is CASSLNQATDTQYF.

The chain joins TRBV6-5 to TRBJ2-7; D uncertain. V lost 2 bases to trimming and J lost 0 bases, with 14 bases between them. The CDR3 runs to 16 residues. CDR1 is MNHEY and CDR2 is SVGAGI in the germline V gene. CDR3 amino acids: CASSYDPLGSSYEQYF. Written as DNA, the CDR3 is TGTGCCAGCAGTTACGACCCATTGGGGTCCTCCTACGAGCAGTACTTC.

V usage is TRBV2 and J usage is TRBJ1-2; the match to TRBD1 covers 7 bases. Germline V gives CDR1 SNHLY, CDR2 FYNNEI. V lost 6 bases to trimming and J lost 7 bases; unmatched junction nucleotides: 11. This CDR3 contains 14 residues. This chain's CDR3 is CASSALEGGVGYTF. CDR3 DNA: TGTGCCAGCAGCGCCCTTGAAGGGGGCGTTGGCTACACCTTC.

V gene TRBV14 combines with J gene TRBJ2-2; D gene unclear. The CDR3 runs to 17 residues. The V end lost 1 base, the J end lost 5 bases, and 17 bases lay between the germline ends. The germline gives CDR1 SGHDN, CDR2 FVKESK. CDR3 nucleotide sequence: TGTGCCAGCAGCCAAGTTTTGGGTGGTGTAGCTACCGGGGAGCTGTTTTTT. Encoded protein: CASSQVLGGVATGELFF.

This clone has only a few counts. The chain has TRBV7-2 and TRBJ1-2; D call uncertain. In germline, CDR1 is SGHTA, CDR2 FQGNSA. The CDR3 extends over 15 amino acids. The V end was cut by 4 bases, the J end by 0 bases, with 12 bases between. The CDR3 loop is CASSSRDGANYGYTF. The CDR3 DNA reads TGTGCCAGCAGCTCAAGAGACGGAGCTAACTATGGCTACACCTTC.

The chain recombines TRBV10-2 with TRBJ2-1; a weak D match, TRBD2 (6 bases). Germline V CDR1 and CDR2: WSHSY, SAAADI. V lost 8 bases and J lost 1, with 15 bases in between. The CDR3 consists of 15 residues. CDR3 DNA: TGCGCCAGCCTGGAGGGTACTGGGTCCTACAATGAGCAGTTCTTC. It encodes CASLEGTGSYNEQFF.

V usage is TRBV6-5 and J usage is TRBJ2-7, with 8 bases aligning to TRBD2. V dropped 0 bases and J dropped 4; count of bases not matched to a gene: 8. The CDR3 totals 16 residues. In germline, CDR1 is MNHEY, CDR2 SVGAGI. The CDR3: CASSYSALAERYEQYF. CDR3 nucleotide sequence: TGTGCCAGCAGTTACTCGGCACTAGCGGAACGATACGAGCAGTACTTC.